Listed below are T cell receptor beta chains from one sample, sequenced in a study of sequential checkpoint blockade in melanoma. Sequencing used immunoSEQ multiplex PCR; TCRdb keeps in-frame clones, though not all of them. The sample consists of under 3,000 clones, 15% to 20% of them appearing once. Source: tumor tissue (inferred from file names), taken from a patient given nivolumab and ipilimumab in sequence. Receptors were obtained from a human donor with melanoma. CDR3s include the opening cysteine and the closing phenylalanine or tryptophan. Fields, in order: J gene, CDR3 length, D gene, clone size, V gene, CDR3 protein, CDR3 DNA. The D gene is left open where the match is weak. Clone sizes are given selectively: once, few, many, or a class where the clone is expanded.

TRBJ1-1	16	TRBD1	medium-sized	TRBV6-8	CASSAHRGVVNTEAFF	TGTGCCAGCAGTGCCCACAGGGGCGTTGTGAACACTGAAGCTTTCTTT
TRBJ2-1	14	.	large	TRBV11-3	CASSQDFSYNEQFF	TGTGCCAGCAGCCAGGACTTTTCCTACAATGAGCAGTTCTTC
TRBJ2-2	14	.	few	TRBV11-3	CASRHFYDTGELFF	TGTGCCAGCAGACACTTTTATGACACCGGGGAGCTGTTTTTT
TRBJ1-1	13	.	.	TRBV6-8	CASSYDGGGEAFF	TGTGCCAGCAGTTACGATGGGGGAGGTGAAGCTTTCTTT
TRBJ1-5	17	TRBD1	.	TRBV19	CASRLRPLSQGDQPQHF	TGTGCCAGTCGCCTTAGGCCCCTCTCACAGGGGGATCAGCCCCAGCATTTT
TRBJ1-1	13	TRBD1	large	TRBV28	CASTRDRVTEAFF	TGTGCCAGCACCCGGGACAGGGTCACTGAAGCTTTCTTT
TRBJ1-6	16	.	many	TRBV11-3	CASSLGQGFSNSPLHF	TGTGCCAGCAGCTTAGGCCAGGGCTTTAGTAATTCACCCCTCCACTTT
TRBJ2-7	15	TRBD2	medium-sized	TRBV11-3	CASSLGGGLAGTQYF	TGTGCCAGCAGCTTAGGAGGGGGACTAGCGGGGACGCAGTACTTC
TRBJ2-7	13	TRBD2	.	TRBV19	CASSASGTYEQYF	TGTGCCAGTAGTGCCAGCGGGACCTACGAGCAGTACTTC
TRBJ2-6	15	.	many	TRBV11-3	CASSLVAGGANVLTF	TGTGCCAGCAGCTTGGTAGCAGGAGGGGCCAACGTCCTGACTTTC
TRBJ1-3	16	.	medium-sized	TRBV11-3	CASSQSRGYSGNTIYF	TGTGCCAGCAGTCAGTCCAGGGGCTACTCTGGAAACACCATATATTTT
TRBJ1-1	15	TRBD1	.	TRBV19	CASSPRDRVNTEAFF	TGTGCCAGTAGTCCTCGGGACAGGGTGAACACTGAAGCTTTCTTT
TRBJ2-2	16	TRBD2	.	TRBV11-3	CASSPQPAGGSGELFF	TGTGCCAGCAGCCCGCAACCAGCGGGGGGATCCGGGGAGCTGTTTTTT
TRBJ2-1	13	TRBD2	medium-sized	TRBV6-8	CANAGGLAHEQFF	TGTGCCAACGCTGGAGGACTAGCGCATGAGCAGTTCTTC
TRBJ2-1	16	TRBD2	medium-sized	TRBV11-3	CASSPRLAGVYNEQFF	TGTGCCAGCAGCCCCCGACTAGCGGGAGTCTACAATGAGCAGTTCTTC
TRBJ1-1	11	.	medium-sized	TRBV6-7	CASVGGSKAFF	TGTGCCAGCGTTGGGGGCAGCAAAGCTTTCTTT
TRBJ2-3	14	.	many	TRBV28	CASSFLDNTDTQYF	TGTGCCAGCAGTTTCCTCGACAACACAGATACGCAGTATTTT
TRBJ2-5	16	TRBD2	.	TRBV30	CAWSLGLAGLQETQYF	TGTGCCTGGAGTCTTGGGCTAGCGGGCCTCCAAGAGACCCAGTACTTC
TRBJ2-6	15	.	many	TRBV11-3	CASSPPGGGANVLTF	TGTGCCAGCAGTCCCCCGGGTGGTGGGGCCAACGTCCTGACTTTC
TRBJ1-2	15	TRBD1	.	TRBV28	CASRGKGRGSYGYTF	TGTGCCAGCAGGGGAAAGGGCAGGGGGAGCTATGGCTACACCTTC
TRBJ2-5	15	TRBD2	.	TRBV30	CAWSRGLAGAETQYF	TGTGCCTGGAGTCGGGGACTAGCGGGGGCAGAGACCCAGTACTTC
TRBJ1-1	15	TRBD1	medium-sized	TRBV11-3	CASSLGPGGGTEAFF	TGTGCCAGCAGCTTAGGCCCAGGGGGGGGTACTGAAGCTTTCTTT
TRBJ2-1	20	TRBD2	many	TRBV7-6	CASSLPGLAGAPRSYNEQFF	TGTGCCAGCAGCTTACCGGGACTAGCGGGAGCCCCCCGCTCCTACAATGAGCAGTTCTTC
TRBJ2-5	18	TRBD2	few	TRBV4-1	CTSSQDIDSGRAGETQYF	TGCACCAGCAGCCAAGATATAGATAGCGGGAGGGCCGGGGAGACCCAGTACTTC
TRBJ2-2	15	TRBD1	medium-sized	TRBV11-3	CASSNPGGHTGELFF	TGTGCCAGCAGTAACCCAGGGGGCCACACCGGGGAGCTGTTTTTT
TRBJ2-5	14	.	.	TRBV6-8	CASSYSVLQETQYF	TGTGCCAGCAGTTACTCAGTGTTACAAGAGACCCAGTACTTC
TRBJ1-3	13	.	medium-sized	TRBV6-8	CASSYLDGNTIYF	TGTGCCAGCAGTTACTTGGATGGAAACACCATATATTTT
TRBJ2-3	14	.	medium-sized	TRBV9	CASSVVGVTDTQYF	TGTGCCAGCAGCGTAGTCGGGGTCACAGATACGCAGTATTTT